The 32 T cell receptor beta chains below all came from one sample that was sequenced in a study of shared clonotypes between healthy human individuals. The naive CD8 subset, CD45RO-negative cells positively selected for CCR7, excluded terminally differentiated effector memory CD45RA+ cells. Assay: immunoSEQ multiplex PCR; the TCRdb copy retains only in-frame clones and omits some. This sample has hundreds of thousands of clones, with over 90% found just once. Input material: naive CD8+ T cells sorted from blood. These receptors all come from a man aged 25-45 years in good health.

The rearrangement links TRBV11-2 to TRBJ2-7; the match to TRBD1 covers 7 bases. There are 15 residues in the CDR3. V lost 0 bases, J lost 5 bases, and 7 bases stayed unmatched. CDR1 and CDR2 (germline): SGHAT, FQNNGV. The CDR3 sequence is CASSLDRDSGNEQYF. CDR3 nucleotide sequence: TGTGCCAGCAGCTTAGATCGGGACAGTGGCAACGAGCAGTACTTC.

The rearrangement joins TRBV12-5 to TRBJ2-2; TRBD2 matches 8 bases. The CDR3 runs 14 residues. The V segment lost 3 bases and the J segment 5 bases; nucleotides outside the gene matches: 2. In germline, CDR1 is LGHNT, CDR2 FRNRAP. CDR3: CASGLAGETGELFF. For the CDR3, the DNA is TGTGCTAGTGGTTTAGCGGGAGAAACCGGGGAGCTGTTTTTT.

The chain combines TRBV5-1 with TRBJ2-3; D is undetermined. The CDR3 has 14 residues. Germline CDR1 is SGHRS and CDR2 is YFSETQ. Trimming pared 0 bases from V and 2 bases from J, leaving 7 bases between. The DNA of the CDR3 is TGCGCCAGCAGCTTGGGGATCTTCACAGATACGCAGTATTTT. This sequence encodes CASSLGIFTDTQYF.

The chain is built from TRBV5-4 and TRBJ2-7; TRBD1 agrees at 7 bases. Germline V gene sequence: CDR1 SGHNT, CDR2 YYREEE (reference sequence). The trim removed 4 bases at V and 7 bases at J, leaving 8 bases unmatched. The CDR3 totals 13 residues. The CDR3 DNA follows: TGTGCCAGCAGCCCCGGGACAGTTCTTGAGCAGTACTTC. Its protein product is CASSPGTVLEQYF.

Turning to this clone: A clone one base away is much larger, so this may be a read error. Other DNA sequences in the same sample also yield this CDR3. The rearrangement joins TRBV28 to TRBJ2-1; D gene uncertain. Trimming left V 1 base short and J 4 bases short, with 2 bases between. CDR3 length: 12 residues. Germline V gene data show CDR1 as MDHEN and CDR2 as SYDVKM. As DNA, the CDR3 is TGTGCCAGCAGTTTATCATACAATGAGCAGTTCTTC. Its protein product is CASSLSYNEQFF.

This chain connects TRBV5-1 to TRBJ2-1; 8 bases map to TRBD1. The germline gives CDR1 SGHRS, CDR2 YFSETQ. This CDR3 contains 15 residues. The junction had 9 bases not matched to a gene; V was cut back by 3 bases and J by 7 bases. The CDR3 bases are TGCGCCAGCAGCTATTTCGGACAGGGTGCAAATGAGCAGTTCTTC. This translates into CASSYFGQGANEQFF.

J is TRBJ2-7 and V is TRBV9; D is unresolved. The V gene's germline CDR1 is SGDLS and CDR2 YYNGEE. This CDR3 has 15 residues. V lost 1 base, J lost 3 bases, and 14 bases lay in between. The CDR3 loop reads CASSVNIGLNYEQYF. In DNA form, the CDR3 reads TGTGCCAGCAGCGTAAATATCGGGCTTAACTACGAGCAGTACTTC.

The CDR3 region is CASSHFMTSSISGELFF. The DNA of the CDR3 is TGCGCCAGCAGCCATTTTATGACTAGCTCTATTTCCGGGGAGCTGTTTTTT. This chain uses TRBV4-1 with TRBJ2-2, with 7 bases aligning to TRBD2. V lost 3 bases and J lost 6; bases outside the gene matches: 13. Germline CDR1 reads MGHRA; CDR2 reads YSYEKL. CDR3 length: 17 amino acids.

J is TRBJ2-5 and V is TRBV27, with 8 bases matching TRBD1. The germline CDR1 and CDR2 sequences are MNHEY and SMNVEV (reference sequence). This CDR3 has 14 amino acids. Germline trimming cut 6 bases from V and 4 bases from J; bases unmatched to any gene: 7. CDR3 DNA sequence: TGTGCCAGCAGCTCCGGGACAGGCCCAGAGACCCAGTACTTC. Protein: CASSSGTGPETQYF.

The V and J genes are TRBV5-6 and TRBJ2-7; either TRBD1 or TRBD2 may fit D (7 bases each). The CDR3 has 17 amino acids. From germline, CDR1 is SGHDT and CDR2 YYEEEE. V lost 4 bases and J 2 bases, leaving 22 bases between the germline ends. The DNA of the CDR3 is TGTGCCAGCAGCCACTCCCAGGGGCAGGGGGGGACCTACGAGCAGTACTTC. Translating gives CASSHSQGQGGTYEQYF.

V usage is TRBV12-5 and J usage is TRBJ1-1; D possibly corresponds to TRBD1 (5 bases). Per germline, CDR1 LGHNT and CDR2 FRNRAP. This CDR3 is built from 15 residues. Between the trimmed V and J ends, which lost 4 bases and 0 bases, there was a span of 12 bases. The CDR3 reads CASGSTAIMNTEAFF. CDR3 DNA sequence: TGTGCTAGTGGTTCGACAGCGATCATGAACACTGAAGCTTTCTTT.

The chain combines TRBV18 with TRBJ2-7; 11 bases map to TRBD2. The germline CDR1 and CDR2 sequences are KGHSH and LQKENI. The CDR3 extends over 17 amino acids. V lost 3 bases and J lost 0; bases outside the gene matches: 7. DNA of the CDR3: TGTGCCAGCTCACCTGCTCTAGCGGGAGGCCTCTCCTACGAGCAGTACTTC. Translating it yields CASSPALAGGLSYEQYF.

CDR3 in amino acids: CASSLRGEQNYGYTF. Here the CDR3 DNA reads TGTGCCAGCAGCTTGAGGGGGGAACAAAACTATGGCTACACCTTC. The genes are TRBV7-9 and TRBJ1-2; weak D call: TRBD1 (6 bases). The CDR3 runs 15 residues. V was clipped by 3 bases and J by 2 bases, with 13 bases between them. Germline-derived CDR1 and CDR2 are SEHNR and FQNEAQ (reference sequence).

The CDR3: CASSGWDRVIPNYGYTF. Here the CDR3 DNA reads TGTGCCAGCAGCGGATGGGACAGGGTAATCCCTAACTATGGCTACACCTTC. V and J are TRBV9 and TRBJ1-2; 9 bases match TRBD1. Trimming removed 3 bases from V and 0 bases from J; junction bases left unmatched: 9. The CDR3 runs to 17 residues. The germline CDR1 and CDR2 sequences are SGDLS and YYNGEE.

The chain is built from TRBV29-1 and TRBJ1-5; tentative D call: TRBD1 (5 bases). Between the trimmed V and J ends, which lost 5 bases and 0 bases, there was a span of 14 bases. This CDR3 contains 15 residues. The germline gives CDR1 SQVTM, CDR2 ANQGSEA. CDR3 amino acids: CSVSTDSSSNQPQHF. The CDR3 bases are TGCAGCGTTTCGACAGACAGTTCTAGCAATCAGCCCCAGCATTTT.

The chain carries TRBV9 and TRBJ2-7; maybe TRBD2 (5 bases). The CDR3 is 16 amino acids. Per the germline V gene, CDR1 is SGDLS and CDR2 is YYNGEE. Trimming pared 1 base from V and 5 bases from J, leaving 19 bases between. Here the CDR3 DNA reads TGTGCCAGCAGCGTAACTCCGGGGTTGGGTCCGGACGAGCAGTACTTC. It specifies CASSVTPGLGPDEQYF.

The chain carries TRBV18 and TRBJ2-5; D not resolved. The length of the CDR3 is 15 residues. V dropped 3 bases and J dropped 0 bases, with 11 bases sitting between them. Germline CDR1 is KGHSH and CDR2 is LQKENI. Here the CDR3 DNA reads TGTGCCAGCTCACCTGGCAGTCTGTACCAAGAGACCCAGTACTTC. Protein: CASSPGSLYQETQYF.

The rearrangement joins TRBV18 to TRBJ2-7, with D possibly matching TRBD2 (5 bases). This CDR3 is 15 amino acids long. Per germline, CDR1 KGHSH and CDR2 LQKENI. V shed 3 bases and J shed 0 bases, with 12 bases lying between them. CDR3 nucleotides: TGTGCCAGCTCACCTCGGGGAACTAGCTCCTACGAGCAGTACTTC. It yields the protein CASSPRGTSSYEQYF.

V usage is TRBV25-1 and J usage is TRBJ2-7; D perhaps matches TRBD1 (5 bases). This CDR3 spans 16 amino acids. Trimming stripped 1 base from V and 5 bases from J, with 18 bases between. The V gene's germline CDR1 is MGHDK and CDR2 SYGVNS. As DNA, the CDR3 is TGTGCCAGCAGTGAATCCTGGGCAGGGTTCTTCAACGAGCAGTACTTC. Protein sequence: CASSESWAGFFNEQYF.

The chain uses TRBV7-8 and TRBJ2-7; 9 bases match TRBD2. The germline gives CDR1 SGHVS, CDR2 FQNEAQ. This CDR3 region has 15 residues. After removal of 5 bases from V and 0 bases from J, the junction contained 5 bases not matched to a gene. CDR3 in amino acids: CASSRGGGGSYEQYF. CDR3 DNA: TGTGCCAGCAGCCGCGGGGGGGGAGGCTCCTACGAGCAGTACTTC.

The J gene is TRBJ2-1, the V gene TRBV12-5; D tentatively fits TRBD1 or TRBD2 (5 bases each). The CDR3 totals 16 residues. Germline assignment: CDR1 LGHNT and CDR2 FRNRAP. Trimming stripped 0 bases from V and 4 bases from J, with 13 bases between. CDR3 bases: TGTGCTAGTGGTTTGGTACAGGCGGGCGCGTACAATGAGCAGTTCTTC. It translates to CASGLVQAGAYNEQFF.

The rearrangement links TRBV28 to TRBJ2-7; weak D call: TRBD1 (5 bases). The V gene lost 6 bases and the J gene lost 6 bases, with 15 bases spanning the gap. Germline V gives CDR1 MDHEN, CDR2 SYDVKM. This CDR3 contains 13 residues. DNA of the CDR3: TGTGCCAGCAGCCCACAGGAGCTCTTCGAGCAGTACTTC. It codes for CASSPQELFEQYF.

CDR3 DNA sequence: TGTGCCAGTAGTTCGATCGGACAGGAACGCATAGATACGCAGTATTTT. It encodes CASSSIGQERIDTQYF. The chain is built from TRBV19 and TRBJ2-3, with 7 nucleotides matching TRBD1. Germline CDR1 LNHDA, CDR2 SQIVND (reference sequence). With 5 bases clipped from V and 5 bases from J, the junction kept 13 bases outside the gene matches. The CDR3 runs to 16 residues.

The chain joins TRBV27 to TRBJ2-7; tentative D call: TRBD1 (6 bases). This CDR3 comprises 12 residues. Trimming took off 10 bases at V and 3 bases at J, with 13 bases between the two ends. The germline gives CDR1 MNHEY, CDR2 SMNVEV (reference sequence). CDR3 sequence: CATQGLGYEQYF. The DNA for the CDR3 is TGTGCCACACAGGGCCTGGGCTACGAGCAGTACTTC.

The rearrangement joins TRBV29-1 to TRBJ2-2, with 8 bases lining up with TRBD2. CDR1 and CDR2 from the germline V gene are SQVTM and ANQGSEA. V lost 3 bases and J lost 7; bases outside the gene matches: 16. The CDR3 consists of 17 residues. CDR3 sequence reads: CSVELGASGFGSGELFF. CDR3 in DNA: TGCAGCGTTGAGCTGGGCGCTAGCGGGTTTGGGAGCGGGGAGCTGTTTTTT.

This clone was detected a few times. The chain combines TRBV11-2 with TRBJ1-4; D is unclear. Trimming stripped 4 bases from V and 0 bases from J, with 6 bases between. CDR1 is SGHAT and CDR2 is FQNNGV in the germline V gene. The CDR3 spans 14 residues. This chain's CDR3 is CASSWRATNEKLFF. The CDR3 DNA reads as TGTGCCAGCAGCTGGAGAGCAACTAATGAAAAACTGTTTTTT.

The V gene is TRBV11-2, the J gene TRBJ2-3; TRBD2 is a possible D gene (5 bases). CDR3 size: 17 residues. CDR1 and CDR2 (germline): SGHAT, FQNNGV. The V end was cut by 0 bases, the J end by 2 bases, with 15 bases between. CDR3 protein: CASSLDDPTGFTDTQYF. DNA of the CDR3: TGTGCCAGCAGCTTAGATGACCCCACGGGATTCACAGATACGCAGTATTTT.

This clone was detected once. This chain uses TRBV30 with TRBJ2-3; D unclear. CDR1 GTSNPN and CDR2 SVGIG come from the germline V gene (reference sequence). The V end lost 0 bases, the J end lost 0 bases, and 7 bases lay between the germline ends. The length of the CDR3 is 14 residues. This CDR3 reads CAWSVSASTDTQYF. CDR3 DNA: TGTGCCTGGAGTGTCTCAGCCAGCACAGATACGCAGTATTTT.

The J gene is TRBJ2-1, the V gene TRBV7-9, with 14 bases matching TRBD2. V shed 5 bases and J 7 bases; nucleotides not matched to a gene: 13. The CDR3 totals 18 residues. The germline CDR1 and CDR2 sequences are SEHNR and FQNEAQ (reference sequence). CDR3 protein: CASSPGTSGGISMNEQFF. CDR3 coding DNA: TGTGCCAGCAGCCCCGGGACTAGCGGGGGTATAAGCATGAATGAGCAGTTCTTC. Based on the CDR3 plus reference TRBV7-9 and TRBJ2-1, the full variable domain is DTGVSQNPRHKITKRGQNVTFRCDPISEHNRLYWYRQTLGQGPEFLTYFQNEAQLEKSRLLSDRFSAERPKGSFSTLEIQRTEQGDSAMYLCASSPGTSGGISMNEQFFGPGTRLTVL.

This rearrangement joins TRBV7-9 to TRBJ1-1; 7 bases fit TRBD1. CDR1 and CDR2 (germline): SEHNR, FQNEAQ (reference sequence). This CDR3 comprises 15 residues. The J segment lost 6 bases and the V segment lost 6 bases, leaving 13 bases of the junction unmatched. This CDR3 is CASSSAQGGGSEAFF. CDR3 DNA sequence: TGTGCCAGCAGTTCAGCCCAGGGGGGAGGGTCTGAAGCTTTCTTT.

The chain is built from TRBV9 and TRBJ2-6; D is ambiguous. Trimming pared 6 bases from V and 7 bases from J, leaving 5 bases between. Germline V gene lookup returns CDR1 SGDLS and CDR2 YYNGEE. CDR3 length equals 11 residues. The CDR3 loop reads CASKRANVLTF. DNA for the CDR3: TGTGCCAGCAAAAGAGCCAACGTCCTGACTTTC.

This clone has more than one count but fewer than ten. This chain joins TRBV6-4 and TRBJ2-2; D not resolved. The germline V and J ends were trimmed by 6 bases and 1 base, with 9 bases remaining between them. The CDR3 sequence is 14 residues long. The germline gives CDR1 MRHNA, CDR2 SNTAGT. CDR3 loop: CASRGRMNTGELFF. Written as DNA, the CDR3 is TGTGCCAGCAGAGGACGGATGAACACCGGGGAGCTGTTTTTT.